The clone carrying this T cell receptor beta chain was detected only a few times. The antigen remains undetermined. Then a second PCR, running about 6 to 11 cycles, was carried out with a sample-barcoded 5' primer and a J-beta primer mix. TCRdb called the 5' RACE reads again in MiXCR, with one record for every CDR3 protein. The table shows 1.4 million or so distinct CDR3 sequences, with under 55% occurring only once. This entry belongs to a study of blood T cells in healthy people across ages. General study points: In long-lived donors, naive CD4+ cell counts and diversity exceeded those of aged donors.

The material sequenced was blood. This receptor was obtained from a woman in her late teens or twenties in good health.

For the CDR3, the DNA is TGCGCCAGCAGCTTGAAGCCCGGTGGTGACGGGGTCCCGTACGAGCAGTACTTC. This gives the protein CASSLKPGGDGVPYEQYF. The chain carries TRBV5-1 and TRBJ2-7, with D perhaps matching TRBD2 (5 bases). The CDR3 length is 18 residues. Per the germline V gene, CDR1 is SGHRS and CDR2 is YFSETQ. With 1 base removed from V and 4 bases from J, the gap between germline ends came to 24 bases. The variable domain in full, completed from reference TRBV5-1 and TRBJ2-7, reads KAGVTQTPRYLIKTRGQQVTLSCSPISGHRSVSWYQQTPGQGLQFLFEYFSETQRNKGNFPGRFSGRQFSNSRSEMNVSTLELGDSALYLCASSLKPGGDGVPYEQYFGPGTRLTVT.